What follows describes a single TCR beta chain. What it binds is unknown. The entry originates in a study of cytomegalovirus exposure and HLA in healthy donors. The J segment lost 0 bases and the V segment lost 2 bases, leaving 0 bases of the junction unmatched. This CDR3 comprises 16 residues. The germline V gene encodes CDR1 WSHSY and CDR2 SAAADI. Primers: 60 Vbeta forward and 13 Jbeta reverse. Sequencing was performed with immunoSEQ multiplex PCR; in TCRdb, only in-frame clones are kept and a portion is missing. The sample has approximately 170,000 clones, 85% seen once. Whole-study results and caveats: According to an earlier analysis, most TCR beta V segments yielded productive rearrangements about 87% or about 30% of the time. One later analysis reportedly identified an Asian-associated ancestry cluster that showed fewer N-insertions than the roughly 700-donor mean.

The specimen was PBMCs. J is TRBJ1-3 and V is TRBV10-2, with 11 nucleotides matching TRBD1. The clonotype comes from a boy under 10 years old in good health and CMV-seronegative. The CDR3 protein is CASSEGTGGSGNTIYF. DNA for the CDR3: TGCGCCAGCAGTGAGGGGACAGGGGGCTCTGGAAACACCATATATTTT.